This record concerns one TCR beta chain sequence. The sample comes from a study of T cells after somatic rescue of genetic block. The V segment lost 4 bases and the J segment 1 base; nucleotides outside the gene matches: 7. The V gene's germline CDR1 is SGDLS and CDR2 YYNGEE. The CDR3 loop spans 17 amino acids. TCRdb's copy holds only in-frame clones and misses some; the assay was immunoSEQ multiplex PCR. The sample records 100,000 to 120,000 clones, around nine tenths being singletons. V is TRBV9 and J is TRBJ2-2; 10 nucleotides align to TRBD2. This sequence originates from a woman aged 18-29 years. The specimen was peripheral blood mononuclear cells (PBMCs). This chain's CDR3 is CASSSPRLAGNTGELFF. CDR3 DNA sequence: TGTGCCAGCAGCTCCCCGAGACTAGCGGGGAACACCGGGGAGCTGTTTTTT.